Below, 9 T cell receptor beta chains from the same sample are listed, as sequenced in a study of T-cell memory formation after mild COVID-19. In TCRdb, the 5' RACE reads were re-called with MiXCR into one record per CDR3 protein. The data contain 430,000 or so distinct CDR3 sequences, roughly 25% of them singletons. The sequenced sample was PBMCs or a T cell subset sorted from them (not recorded which). Receptor source: an adult woman who had mild COVID-19 (a few samples of this study predate the infection). Cell type and time point are not known.

This clonotype appeared a few times. The chain is built from TRBV9 and TRBJ2-7; 7 nucleotides line up with TRBD1. After removal of 0 bases from V and 6 bases from J, the junction contained 6 bases not matched to a gene. This CDR3 has 14 residues. CDR1 and CDR2 from the germline V gene are SGDLS and YYNGEE. The CDR3: CASSVEQGRSEQYF. DNA for the CDR3: TGTGCCAGCAGCGTAGAACAGGGGAGAAGCGAGCAGTACTTC.

The chain has TRBV2 and TRBJ2-7; D is perhaps TRBD2 (6 bases). This CDR3 contains 15 residues. V was cut by 6 bases and J by 3 bases, with 18 bases left in between. Germline loops: CDR1 SNHLY, CDR2 FYNNEI. The CDR3 here is CASREGLAGIYEQYF. CDR3 coding DNA: TGTGCCAGCAGGGAGGGTCTAGCTGGGATCTACGAGCAGTACTTC.

The chain couples TRBV6-6 to TRBJ2-7; the D is unclear. The CDR3 extends over 13 amino acids. Germline V gives CDR1 MNHNY, CDR2 SVGAGI (reference sequence). Trimming cost V 6 bases and J 6 bases, with 15 bases left between them. The CDR3 protein is CASSPRSVPEQYF. Here the CDR3 DNA reads TGTGCCAGCAGCCCGCGGTCTGTACCCGAGCAGTACTTC.

This clonotype appeared many times. The rearrangement joins TRBV7-9 to TRBJ1-1; 8 bases fit TRBD1. This CDR3 spans 16 amino acids. Trimming removed 3 bases from V and 6 bases from J; junction bases left unmatched: 12. Germline V CDR1 and CDR2: SEHNR, FQNEAQ (reference sequence). CDR3 sequence reads: CASSFSRGLLDPEAFF. CDR3 nucleotides: TGTGCCAGCAGCTTTTCCAGGGGGCTTCTAGACCCTGAAGCTTTCTTT.

This clonotype was observed a handful of times. V and J are TRBV7-2 and TRBJ1-6; D not resolved. This CDR3 contains 13 residues. V shed 1 base and J shed 9 bases, with 7 bases lying between them. CDR1 SGHTA and CDR2 FQGNSA come from the germline V gene. For the CDR3, the DNA is TGTGCCAGCAGCTTAGGAGGCGGTTCACCCCTCCACTTT. This codes for CASSLGGGSPLHF.

V is TRBV3-1 and J is TRBJ1-4; 9 nucleotides agree with TRBD1. Germline CDR1 LGHDT, CDR2 YNNKEL (reference sequence). This CDR3 is 17 amino acids long. The trim removed 2 bases at V and 7 bases at J, leaving 11 bases unmatched. The CDR3 spells CASSQPRWGQGIEKLFF. The CDR3 DNA sequence: TGTGCCAGCAGCCAACCTCGATGGGGACAGGGAATTGAAAAACTGTTTTTT.

This clonotype has only a few counts. The V gene is TRBV7-7, the J gene TRBJ2-2, with D perhaps TRBD1 (6 bases). Trimming took 5 bases from V and 3 from J, leaving 16 bases between them. The CDR3 consists of 16 residues. In germline, CDR1 is SSHAT, CDR2 FNYEAQ (reference sequence). The CDR3 here is CASSPRRGKDTGELFF. CDR3 DNA: TGTGCCAGCAGCCCGCGCAGGGGCAAAGACACCGGGGAGCTGTTTTTT.

This clonotype has more than one count but fewer than ten. The chain uses TRBV10-3 and TRBJ2-2; possibly TRBD1 for D (6 bases). Germline-derived CDR1 and CDR2 are ENHRY and SYGVKD. V gave up 2 bases and J gave up 0 bases, with 7 bases separating them. This CDR3 has 15 residues. CDR3 DNA: TGTGCCATCAGTGAGGGGGGCACGAACACCGGGGAGCTGTTTTTT. Amino acids: CAISEGGTNTGELFF.

There are a few counts of this clonotype. The V gene is TRBV6-2 or TRBV6-3, the J gene TRBJ1-5; TRBD1 matches 7 bases. CDR3 length: 13 residues. After removal of 6 bases from V and 5 bases from J, the junction contained 4 bases not matched to a gene. Germline V gene data show CDR1 as MNHEY and CDR2 as SVGEGT. Written as DNA, the CDR3 is TGTGCCAGCAGACGACAGGGTGATCAGCCCCAGCATTTT. Its translation: CASRRQGDQPQHF.